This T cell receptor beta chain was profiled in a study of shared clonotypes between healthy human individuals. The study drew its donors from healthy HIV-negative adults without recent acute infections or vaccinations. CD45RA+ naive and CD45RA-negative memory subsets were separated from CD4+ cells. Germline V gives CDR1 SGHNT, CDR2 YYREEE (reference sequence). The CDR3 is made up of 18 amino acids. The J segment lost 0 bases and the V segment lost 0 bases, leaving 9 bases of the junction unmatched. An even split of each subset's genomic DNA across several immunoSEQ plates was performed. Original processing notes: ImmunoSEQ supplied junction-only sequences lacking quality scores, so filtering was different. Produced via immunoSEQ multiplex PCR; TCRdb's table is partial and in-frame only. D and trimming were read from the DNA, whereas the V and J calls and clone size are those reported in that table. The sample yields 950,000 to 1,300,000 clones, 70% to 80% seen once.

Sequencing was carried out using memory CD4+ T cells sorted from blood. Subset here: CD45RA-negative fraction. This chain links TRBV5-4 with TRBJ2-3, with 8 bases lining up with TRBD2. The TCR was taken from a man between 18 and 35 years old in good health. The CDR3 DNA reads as TGTGCCAGCAGCTTGGGGGGCACTAGCGGAACTAGCACAGATACGCAGTATTTT. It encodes CASSLGGTSGTSTDTQYF.